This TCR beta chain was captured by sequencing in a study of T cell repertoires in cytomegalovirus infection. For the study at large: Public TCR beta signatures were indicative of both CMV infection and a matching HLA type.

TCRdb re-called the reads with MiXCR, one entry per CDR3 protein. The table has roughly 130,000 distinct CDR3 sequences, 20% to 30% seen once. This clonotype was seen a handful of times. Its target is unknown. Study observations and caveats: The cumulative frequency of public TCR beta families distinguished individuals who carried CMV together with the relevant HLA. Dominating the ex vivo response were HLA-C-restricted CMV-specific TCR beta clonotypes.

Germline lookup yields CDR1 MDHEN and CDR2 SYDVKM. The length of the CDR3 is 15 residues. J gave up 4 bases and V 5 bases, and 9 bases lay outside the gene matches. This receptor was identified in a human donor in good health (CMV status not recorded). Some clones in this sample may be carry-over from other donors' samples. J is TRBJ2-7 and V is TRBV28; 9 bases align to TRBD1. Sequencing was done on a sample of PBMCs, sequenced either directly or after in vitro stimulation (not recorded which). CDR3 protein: CASSGTGTGLYEQYF. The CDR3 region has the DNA TGTGCCAGCAGTGGTACCGGGACAGGGCTGTACGAGCAGTACTTC.